The clone carrying this TCR beta chain was detected ten times or more. Its antigen is unidentified. Germline values: CDR1 SGHVS, CDR2 FNYEAQ. Germline trimming cut 5 bases from V and 2 bases from J; bases unmatched to any gene: 2. The CDR3 runs to 13 residues. Time point indicated: newly diagnosed GD, antithyroid drugs for less than 3 months. Isolated PBMC RNA provided the starting material for the TCR library. The authors built TCR beta libraries using iRepertoire HTBI primers and Arm-PCR of CDR3 regions. TCRdb re-called the multiplex PCR reads through MiXCR, storing one row per CDR3 protein. The repertoire holds 680,000 or so distinct CDR3 sequences, with roughly 15% as singletons. This entry comes from a study of regulatory T cells in long-lasting Graves disease. General observations from the study: Rather than thyroid tissue, only peripheral blood underwent study. Persistent disease exhibited a predilection for TRBV28, TRBJ1-2 and TRBJ2-5.

The same data also went into a second study, on T cells in Graves' hyperthyroidism and ophthalmopathy. Per that study: A model built on 13 V-J features separated ophthalmopathy from stable hyperthyroidism.

This sequence was found in a woman aged 30 to 39 with Graves disease. This chain uses TRBV7-6 with TRBJ2-5; TRBD1 agrees at 7 bases. The sample in question was peripheral blood mononuclear cells (PBMCs), obtained at new diagnosis, from a patient treated with antithyroid drugs. DNA for the CDR3: TGTGCCAGCAGCCAGGGACAGCAAGAGACCCAGTACTTC. Translation: CASSQGQQETQYF.